This TCR beta chain was sequenced for a study of OX40 agonist ivuxolimab in advanced cancers. Study at large: With ivuxolimab, an agonistic anti-OX40 (CD134) antibody, patients were treated. Partial responses were observed in three patients, of whom one had hepatocellular carcinoma and two had cutaneous melanoma.

Comments on this clone: The antigen is unknown.

Points from the study as a whole: At doses 0.1 to 3.0 mg/kg, CD4+ and CD8+ clones expanded. Certain nonresponders likewise exhibited a low normalized T-cell clonal expansion.

The table came from immunoSEQ multiplex PCR; TCRdb's copy has only in-frame clones and leaves some out. Of some 45,000 clones in the sample, approximately 83% are singletons; the top ten hold 15%. CDR1 is MNHEY and CDR2 is SMNVEV in the germline V gene (reference sequence). V lost 5 bases and J lost 4; bases outside the gene matches: 10. This CDR3 is built from 16 residues. This TCR was sampled from an adult with an advanced solid tumor such as melanoma, head and neck, liver or kidney cancer. V and J are TRBV27 and TRBJ2-1, with TRBD2 matching 8 bases. This specimen consisted of CD4+ or CD8+ T cells sorted from blood, obtained in a trial of the OX40 agonist ivuxolimab. CDR3 sequence reads: CASSGGTRWEYNEQFF. CDR3 nucleotides: TGTGCCAGCAGTGGCGGGACTAGGTGGGAATACAATGAGCAGTTCTTC.